This record concerns one T cell receptor beta chain sequence. The antigen remains unidentified. Repertoires were generated with immunoSEQ multiplex PCR, while TCRdb's copy carries only in-frame clones and drops some. The sample yields 35,000 or so clones, approximately 90% seen once. V dropped 0 bases and J dropped 2 bases, with 7 bases sitting between them. The germline gives CDR1 SGHTS, CDR2 YDEGEE. The CDR3 contains 14 residues. The data were taken from a study of OX40 agonist ivuxolimab in advanced cancers. Overall study context: Ivuxolimab, an antibody acting as an agonist of OX40 (CD134), was used to treat patients. Patients undergoing dose escalation presented with hepatocellular carcinoma, melanoma, renal cell or head and neck cancer. Among those treated, three patients had partial responses, one with hepatocellular carcinoma and two with cutaneous melanoma.

The study's findings and limits: In general, CD8+ T cells held more expanded clones than CD4+ did, on average.

This material consisted of CD4+ or CD8+ T cells sorted from blood, taken in a trial of the OX40 agonist ivuxolimab. The chain is built from TRBV5-8 and TRBJ2-3; no reliable D call. This clonotype was obtained from an adult with an advanced solid tumor such as melanoma, head and neck, liver or kidney cancer. CDR3 in DNA: TGTGCCAGCAGCTTGGAACGGACCACAGATACGCAGTATTTT. Protein product: CASSLERTTDTQYF.